Each of the 10 T cell receptor beta chains below was sequenced from the same sample in a study of CD8 T cells in ankylosing spondylitis. TCRdb itself ran the 5' RACE reads through MiXCR, one entry per CDR3 protein. The sample shows 200,000 to 250,000 distinct CDR3 sequences, 20% to 30% of them seen only once. Input material: blood, either unsorted or a sorted T cell fraction (not recorded which). These receptors all come from a male donor with ankylosing spondylitis or in good health (not recorded which).

The rearrangement uses TRBV20-1 and TRBJ2-3; D gene uncertain. This CDR3 is built from 13 residues. Germline V gives CDR1 DFQATT, CDR2 SNEGSKA (reference sequence). V was trimmed by 2 bases and J by 5 bases, leaving 11 bases between them. CDR3 in amino acids: CSARPLSGDTQYF. The CDR3 DNA sequence: TGCAGTGCTAGACCCTTATCGGGAGATACGCAGTATTTT.

In its sample, this clonotype was seen many times. The chain uses TRBV20-1 and TRBJ2-1; D unresolved. The V end was cut by 0 bases, the J end by 7 bases, with 16 bases between. Germline V gene sequence: CDR1 DFQATT, CDR2 SNEGSKA (reference sequence). This CDR3 has 15 residues. The CDR3 region is CSARDSRLGSNEQFF. CDR3 sequence (DNA): TGCAGTGCTAGAGATTCGAGGCTTGGGTCGAATGAGCAGTTCTTC.

This clonotype was seen many times. The CDR3 DNA reads as TGTGCCAGCAGCCCTCTAGCGGGTACGAACACCGGGGAGCTGTTTTTT. This translates into CASSPLAGTNTGELFF. The chain has TRBV7-3 and TRBJ2-2, with TRBD2 identical over 8 bases. The CDR3 is 16 amino acids. The germline V gene has CDR1 SGHTA and CDR2 FQGTGA. The V gene end was trimmed by 5 bases and the J gene end by 0 bases; junction bases not matched to a gene: 5.

The chain joins TRBV12-3 or TRBV12-4 to TRBJ1-2; D unclear. This CDR3 comprises 14 residues. Between the trimmed V and J ends, which lost 3 bases and 8 bases, there was a span of 16 bases. The CDR3 region has the DNA TGTGCCAGCAGTTTTTTTCGGGGAGGCTCGGGCTACACCTTC. It yields the protein CASSFFRGGSGYTF.

This clonotype was counted only a few times. The chain has TRBV29-1 and TRBJ1-1, with D uncertain. Germline loops: CDR1 SQVTM, CDR2 ANQGSEA. This CDR3 comprises 10 residues. Trimming cost V 6 bases and J 3 bases, with 5 bases left between them. CDR3 sequence: CSVGYTEAFF. In DNA form, the CDR3 reads TGCAGCGTGGGCTACACTGAAGCTTTCTTT.

This clonotype was seen at least ten times. The chain carries TRBV6-5 and TRBJ2-7; 14 bases are shared with TRBD2. CDR1 is MNHEY and CDR2 is SVGAGI in the germline V gene. The CDR3 runs to 16 residues. J lost 2 bases, V lost 0 bases, and 0 bases had no gene match. The DNA for the CDR3 is TGTGCCAGCAGTTACTCGACTAGCGGGAGGGCCTACGAGCAGTACTTC. Translation gives CASSYSTSGRAYEQYF.

This clonotype was seen a few times. The J gene is TRBJ2-3, the V gene TRBV6-1; D possibly corresponds to TRBD2 (7 bases). Trimming removed 6 bases at V and 5 bases at J, with 21 bases between. CDR3 size: 16 residues. The germline gives CDR1 MNHNS, CDR2 SASEGT. The CDR3 sequence is CASSASLGGPGDTQYF. The CDR3 region has the DNA TGTGCCAGCAGCGCAAGTTTGGGGGGGCCGGGAGATACGCAGTATTTT.

This chain links TRBV20-1 with TRBJ2-7, with 8 bases lining up with TRBD2. The J segment lost 3 bases and the V segment lost 6 bases, leaving 13 bases of the junction unmatched. The CDR3 length is 15 residues. The germline CDR1 and CDR2 sequences are DFQATT and SNEGSKA (reference sequence). CDR3 bases: TGCAGTGCCGAGCCCCGGACAGCGGGGGACTACGAGCAGTACTTC. This codes for CSAEPRTAGDYEQYF.

This clonotype has only a few counts. This chain joins TRBV6-5 and TRBJ2-1, with D perhaps TRBD1 or TRBD2 (5 bases each). Germline lookup yields CDR1 MNHEY and CDR2 SVGAGI. Deletions cut 2 bases from V and 2 bases from J, with 13 bases between. The length of the CDR3 is 16 residues. CDR3 residues: CASSYTGLVPYNEQFF. CDR3 DNA sequence: TGTGCCAGCAGTTACACGGGGCTGGTCCCCTACAATGAGCAGTTCTTC.

Many counts were recorded for this clonotype. The chain carries TRBV5-6 and TRBJ2-1, with D perhaps matching TRBD2 (6 bases). The CDR3 totals 15 residues. V was clipped by 0 bases and J by 4 bases, with 11 bases between them. The germline CDR1 and CDR2 sequences are SGHDT and YYEEEE. The CDR3 here is CASSLGLVKYNEQFF. The CDR3 DNA sequence: TGTGCCAGCAGCTTGGGACTAGTAAAGTACAATGAGCAGTTCTTC.